The 3 T cell receptor beta chains presented below share a single source sample, sequenced in a study of blood T cells in healthy people across ages. Combining a sample-barcoded 5' primer with a J-beta primer mix, a second PCR ran for about 7 to 12 cycles. TCRdb reprocessed the 5' RACE reads via MiXCR and lists one record per CDR3 protein. The data hold around 1,500,000 distinct CDR3 sequences, with approximately 38% observed a single time. The material sequenced was blood. All receptors derive from a woman younger than 30 in good health.

The table lists this clonotype with a few counts. The chain recombines TRBV5-1 with TRBJ1-2; TRBD1 might be the D (5 bases). The CDR3 spans 14 residues. Trimming pared 7 bases from V and 4 bases from J, leaving 17 bases between. Germline V gene sequence: CDR1 SGHRS, CDR2 YFSETQ. The CDR3 nucleotides read TGCGCCAGCCGGGACGGACCAGGGAGCTATGGCTACACCTTC. It codes for CASRDGPGSYGYTF. Full variable domain (outside the CDR3, taken from reference TRBV5-1 and TRBJ1-2): KAGVTQTPRYLIKTRGQQVTLSCSPISGHRSVSWYQQTPGQGLQFLFEYFSETQRNKGNFPGRFSGRQFSNSRSEMNVSTLELGDSALYLCASRDGPGSYGYTFGSGTRLTVV.

The J gene is TRBJ2-1, the V gene TRBV19; 10 bases match TRBD2. Germline CDR1 and CDR2: LNHDA and SQIVND (reference sequence). With V trimmed by 8 bases and J by 0 bases, 13 bases remained unmatched. CDR3 length: 18 residues. Here the CDR3 DNA reads TGTGCCAGTGCCCTAGCGGGGGCCATCGCGAGCTCCTACAATGAGCAGTTCTTC. This encodes CASALAGAIASSYNEQFF.

The chain combines TRBV5-1 with TRBJ2-1; tentatively, D is TRBD2 (5 bases). CDR3 size: 15 residues. The V gene lost 3 bases and the J gene lost 0 bases, with 10 bases spanning the gap. Germline loops: CDR1 SGHRS, CDR2 YFSETQ. The CDR3 nucleotides are TGCGCCAGCAGCTGGACTGCTAGCTCCTACAATGAGCAGTTCTTC. Its protein is CASSWTASSYNEQFF.